These T cell receptor beta chains were read from a single sample in a study of OX40 agonist ivuxolimab in advanced cancers. Libraries were prepared by immunoSEQ multiplex PCR; TCRdb keeps only in-frame clonotypes and omits some of them. The table has about 35,000 clones, 92% seen once. The sample here was CD4+ or CD8+ T cells sorted from blood, taken in a trial of the OX40 agonist ivuxolimab. These receptors were obtained from an adult with an advanced solid tumor such as melanoma, head and neck, liver or kidney cancer. Both conserved end residues are part of each CDR3. The D gene is left open where the match is weak. Clone size, where shown, is once, few, many, or a class for clones that have expanded.

J | D | V | size | CDR3 | DNA
TRBJ1-5 | - | TRBV28 | - | CASSLFQANQPQHF | TGTGCCAGCAGTTTATTCCAGGCCAATCAGCCCCAGCATTTT
TRBJ1-2 | TRBD1 | TRBV7-2 | - | CASSFRPPGQGVGYTF | TGTGCCAGCAGCTTTAGGCCGCCGGGACAGGGGGTGGGCTACACCTTC
TRBJ2-7 | TRBD1 | TRBV27 | - | CASSFLGQGSYEQYF | TGTGCCAGCAGCTTCTTGGGACAGGGGTCCTACGAGCAGTACTTC
TRBJ1-2 | TRBD1 | TRBV7-9 | - | CASSLVEGQNYGYTF | TGTGCCAGCAGCTTAGTCGAGGGACAGAACTATGGCTACACCTTC
TRBJ2-5 | - | TRBV6-5 | - | CASSASGVGTQYF | TGTGCCAGCAGTGCGTCGGGAGTGGGGACCCAGTACTTC
TRBJ2-1 | TRBD1 | TRBV9 | - | CASSSPGTDNEQFF | TGTGCCAGCAGCTCGCCCGGGACAGACAATGAGCAGTTCTTC
TRBJ2-5 | TRBD2 | TRBV30 | - | CAWSVWRNSGKETQYF | TGTGCCTGGAGTGTATGGAGGAATAGCGGGAAAGAGACCCAGTACTTC
TRBJ1-5 | - | TRBV7-3 | - | CASSLYWDILGRQPQHF | TGTGCCAGCAGCTTATATTGGGACATCTTGGGGCGTCAGCCCCAGCATTTT
TRBJ2-7 | - | TRBV9 | once | CASSPQESAHEQYF | TGTGCCAGCAGCCCTCAAGAGAGCGCCCACGAGCAGTACTTC
TRBJ2-1 | - | TRBV6-5 | - | CASSYSIGETFNEQFF | TGTGCCAGCAGTTACTCGATTGGCGAAACCTTCAATGAGCAGTTCTTC
TRBJ1-5 | - | TRBV28 | - | CASSLRAGVNQPQHF | TGTGCCAGCAGTTTACGGGCAGGGGTCAATCAGCCCCAGCATTTT
TRBJ1-1 | - | TRBV7-6 | - | CASSLSRPGTAVGTEAFF | TGTGCCAGCAGCTTATCACGACCCGGGACGGCTGTCGGCACTGAAGCTTTCTTT
TRBJ1-1 | - | TRBV5-8 | - | CASSLDETNTEAFF | TGTGCCAGCAGCTTGGACGAGACGAACACTGAAGCTTTCTTT
TRBJ2-1 | - | TRBV29-1 | - | CSVEGRGDEQFF | TGCAGCGTTGAGGGACGTGGCGATGAGCAGTTCTTC
TRBJ2-7 | TRBD2 | TRBV7-2 | - | CASSLPKGAGGLIYEQYF | TGTGCCAGCAGCTTACCTAAGGGAGCGGGAGGGTTAATTTACGAGCAGTACTTC
TRBJ2-5 | - | TRBV6-5 | - | CASSYGETQYF | TGTGCCAGCAGTTACGGGGAGACCCAGTACTTC
TRBJ2-7 | TRBD1 | TRBV7-9 | - | CASSVRQGDPSYEQYF | TGTGCCAGCAGCGTCCGACAGGGCGACCCTTCCTACGAGCAGTACTTC
TRBJ2-1 | - | TRBV4-3 | - | CASSQDPRRNEQFF | TGCGCCAGCAGCCAAGATCCGCGACGTAATGAGCAGTTCTTC
TRBJ2-1 | TRBD2 | TRBV4-3 | - | CASSQDAPGAGGINEQFF | TGCGCCAGCAGCCAAGATGCCCCGGGCGCGGGAGGAATCAATGAGCAGTTCTTC
TRBJ2-1 | TRBD2 | TRBV11-2 | - | CASSLVTSAYNEQFF | TGTGCCAGCAGCTTAGTAACTAGCGCTTACAATGAGCAGTTCTTC
TRBJ1-1 | TRBD1 | TRBV29-1 | - | CSVEGDRYNTEAFF | TGCAGCGTTGAAGGGGACAGGTATAACACTGAAGCTTTCTTT
TRBJ2-3 | - | TRBV7-6 | - | CASSFSTDTQYF | TGTGCCAGCAGCTTCAGCACAGATACGCAGTATTTT
TRBJ2-1 | TRBD2 | TRBV6-5 | - | CASSYSLAGGDEQFF | TGTGCCAGCAGTTACTCCCTAGCGGGAGGGGATGAGCAGTTCTTC
TRBJ2-3 | - | TRBV27 | - | CASSLGHLGDTQYF | TGTGCCAGCAGTTTGGGACATTTGGGAGATACGCAGTATTTT